One sample yielded the 20 T cell receptor beta chains listed below, sequenced in a study of metastatic and nonmetastatic thyroid tumors. Via MiXCR, TCRdb re-called the PCR reads. The profile covers some 42,000 clones, with around 30% appearing a single time and approximately 11% taken by the ten largest. None of the patients had undergone any treatment ahead of thyroid surgery. The sample was blood. The source of these receptors is a male donor with papillary thyroid cancer or a benign thyroid nodule (not recorded which). Some clones in this sample may be carry-over from other donors' samples.

CDR3 DNA sequence: TGTGCCAGCAGTTACTCAGGAGAGAACTACGAGCAGTACTTC. Translation: CASSYSGENYEQYF. The chain has TRBV6-2 or TRBV6-3 and TRBJ2-7; no reliable D call. The V end lost 0 bases, the J end lost 3 bases, and 9 bases lay between the germline ends. The CDR3 has 14 amino acids. Germline CDR1 reads MNHEY; CDR2 reads SVGEGT.

This clone occurred many times. A much larger clonotype is one base distant, so this may be a read error. This is likely a read error, given that the CDR3 carries no conserved phenylalanine or tryptophan at its end. Here the CDR3 DNA reads TGTGCCAGCAGGGCAGGGGGCCAGGGTGGCTACACCCTC. The encoded protein is CASRAGGQGGYTL. The chain links TRBV6-1 to TRBJ1-2, with 8 bases fitting TRBD1. The junction had 7 bases not matched to a gene; V was cut back by 6 bases and J by 7 bases. This CDR3 comprises 13 residues. In germline, CDR1 is MNHNS, CDR2 SASEGT.

In its sample, this clone was seen many times. The chain couples TRBV6-1 to TRBJ1-2, with D unclear. The germline V gene has CDR1 MNHNS and CDR2 SASEGT. V lost 1 base and J lost 8, with 14 bases in between. The CDR3 is 14 amino acids. CDR3 amino acids: CASSEERAGNGYTF. CDR3 sequence (DNA): TGTGCCAGCAGTGAAGAACGAGCGGGGAACGGCTACACCTTC.

The chain combines TRBV6-4 with TRBJ1-1; 9 positions agree with TRBD1. In germline, CDR1 is MRHNA, CDR2 SNTAGT. With V trimmed by 2 bases and J by 1 base, 8 bases remained unmatched. CDR3 length: 17 residues. The CDR3 DNA follows: TGTGCCAGCAGTGACAGGGACAGGGTTTTTGCGAACACTGAAGCTTTCTTT. The encoded protein is CASSDRDRVFANTEAFF.

The J gene is TRBJ2-7, the V gene TRBV11-2, with TRBD2 matching 10 bases. Looked up from germline, CDR1 is SGHAT and CDR2 is FQNNGV. V lost 3 bases and J lost 3; bases outside the gene matches: 11. This CDR3 is built from 17 residues. The CDR3, as DNA: TGTGCCAGCAGCTTGGGTCTCGGGACTAGCGACTTCTACGAGCAGTACTTC. As protein: CASSLGLGTSDFYEQYF.

Written as DNA, the CDR3 is TGTGCCAGCAGTGGGGGCACCGGGGAGCTGTTTTTT. Its protein product is CASSGGTGELFF. This chain uses TRBV6-4 with TRBJ2-2; D remains ambiguous. Trimming shortened V by 4 bases and J by 4 bases, and 4 bases separated the two germline ends. From germline, CDR1 is MRHNA and CDR2 SNTAGT. The CDR3 length is 12 residues.

The chain's CDR3 is CASSYVQSYGYTF. The CDR3 coding sequence is TGTGCCAGCAGTTACGTACAGAGCTATGGCTACACCTTC. This chain connects TRBV6-2 or TRBV6-3 to TRBJ1-2; D call uncertain. The ends were cut back, 2 bases at V and 4 bases at J, with 8 bases in the middle. This CDR3 spans 13 amino acids. The V gene's germline CDR1 is MNHEY and CDR2 SVGEGT.

This clone was counted once. At one boundary the junction diverges from the germline segment, which might be a read error. V gene TRBV20-1 combines with J gene TRBJ2-1; D not resolved. The CDR3 has 14 amino acids. The V gene's germline CDR1 is DFQATT and CDR2 SNEGSKA (reference sequence). In DNA form, the CDR3 reads TGCAGTGCTAGAGTTTTCGACTCGTACAATGATCAGTTCTTC. Its protein is CSARVFDSYNDQFF.

The V call is TRBV3-1, the J call TRBJ2-2; D is unclear. CDR1 is LGHDT and CDR2 is YNNKEL in the germline V gene (reference sequence). The V and J ends lost 1 base and 3 bases respectively, with 9 bases between them. The CDR3 is 15 amino acids. CDR3 amino acids: CASSQGSGYTGELFF. The CDR3 region has the DNA TGTGCCAGCAGCCAAGGGTCCGGGTACACCGGGGAGCTGTTTTTT.

A few counts support this clone. The gene calls are TRBV28 and TRBJ1-6, with D perhaps TRBD1 (5 bases). The CDR3 sequence is 12 residues long. V was clipped by 5 bases and J by 12 bases, with 11 bases between them. Germline-derived CDR1 and CDR2 are MDHEN and SYDVKM. The CDR3 loop is CASSPPRGPLHF. The CDR3 DNA sequence: TGTGCCAGCAGTCCCCCGAGGGGACCCCTCCACTTT.

This clone was seen only a few times. The rearrangement joins TRBV3-1 to TRBJ1-2; D is unresolved. Germline V gene lookup returns CDR1 LGHDT and CDR2 YNNKEL (reference sequence). The CDR3 consists of 9 residues. Deletions cut 0 bases from V and 11 bases from J, with 1 base between. CDR3 coding DNA: TGTGCCAGCAGCCAAGATTACACCTTC. This codes for CASSQDYTF.

This clone was counted at least ten times. J is TRBJ2-5 and V is TRBV11-2; possibly TRBD1 for D (6 bases). This CDR3 region has 13 residues. In germline, CDR1 is SGHAT, CDR2 FQNNGV. V gave up 6 bases and J gave up 3 bases, with 11 bases separating them. The chain's CDR3 is CASSLQGKETQYF. The CDR3 DNA sequence: TGTGCCAGCAGTTTACAGGGCAAAGAGACCCAGTACTTC.

V and J are TRBV4-1 and TRBJ1-2, with D hard to call. The germline V and J ends were trimmed by 0 bases and 8 bases, with 10 bases remaining between them. This CDR3 region has 13 residues. CDR1 is MGHRA, CDR2 YSYEKL, per germline. The CDR3: CASSQEKEIGYTF. CDR3 DNA sequence: TGCGCCAGCAGCCAAGAAAAGGAAATCGGCTACACCTTC.

This clone was detected a few times. V usage is TRBV12-5 and J usage is TRBJ2-1, with D unresolved. The V gene's germline CDR1 is LGHNT and CDR2 FRNRAP. The germline V and J ends were trimmed by 6 bases and 8 bases, with 8 bases remaining between them. CDR3 length: 11 amino acids. CDR3 in DNA: TGTGCTAGTGGAAGATTACATGAGCAGTTCTTC. Translating gives CASGRLHEQFF. Based on the CDR3 plus reference TRBV12-5 and TRBJ2-1, the full variable domain is DARVTQTPRHKVTEMGQEVTMRCQPILGHNTVFWYRQTMMQGLELLAYFRNRAPLDDSGMPKDRFSAEMPDATLATLKIQPSEPRDSAVYFCASGRLHEQFFGPGTRLTVL.

V and J are TRBV27 and TRBJ2-7, with a possible D match to TRBD2 (5 bases). Germline loops: CDR1 MNHEY, CDR2 SMNVEV (reference sequence). CDR3 length: 13 amino acids. V gave up 2 bases and J gave up 3 bases, with 8 bases separating them. CDR3 region: CASSLGLIYEQYF. In DNA form, the CDR3 reads TGTGCCAGCAGTTTAGGACTGATCTACGAGCAGTACTTC.

This clone was counted only a few times. The V gene is TRBV20-1, the J gene TRBJ2-3; 7 bases align to TRBD2. Losses at the gene ends were 3 bases for V and 2 bases for J; bases not matched to a gene: 11. This CDR3 spans 16 amino acids. Germline CDR1 DFQATT, CDR2 SNEGSKA (reference sequence). The CDR3: CSARGAGVITTDTQYF. For the CDR3, the DNA is TGCAGTGCTAGGGGCGCGGGAGTGATAACCACAGATACGCAGTATTTT.

J is TRBJ2-1 and V is TRBV5-1; 8 bases fit TRBD2. The CDR3 extends over 16 amino acids. Germline CDR1 reads SGHRS; CDR2 reads YFSETQ. The J segment lost 3 bases and the V segment lost 0 bases, leaving 5 bases of the junction unmatched. The CDR3 sequence: CASSLGAGGSYNEQFF. The CDR3 DNA sequence: TGCGCCAGCAGCTTGGGCGCGGGAGGTAGCTACAATGAGCAGTTCTTC.

This clone has a handful of counts. The chain uses TRBV6-2 or TRBV6-3 and TRBJ2-7, with 11 bases that match TRBD2. This CDR3 spans 18 amino acids. Germline V CDR1 and CDR2: MNHEY, SVGEGT. V shed 2 bases and J 2 bases; nucleotides not matched to a gene: 11. The CDR3 sequence: CASSYGLTSGRGAYEQYF. The CDR3 DNA reads TGTGCCAGCAGTTACGGGCTTACTAGCGGGAGAGGGGCCTACGAGCAGTACTTC.

CDR3 region: CASSQGQGPLVDTQYF. The DNA of the CDR3 is TGTGCCAGCAGCCAAGGGCAGGGCCCTTTGGTGGATACGCAGTATTTT. This chain uses TRBV3-1 with TRBJ2-3; D might be TRBD1 (5 bases). The germline gives CDR1 LGHDT, CDR2 YNNKEL (reference sequence). This CDR3 has 16 residues. Trimming shortened V by 1 base and J by 6 bases, and 17 bases separated the two germline ends.

The chain recombines TRBV20-1 with TRBJ1-4; D not resolved. Trimming took off 6 bases at V and 2 bases at J, with 16 bases between the two ends. This CDR3 region has 15 residues. CDR1 DFQATT and CDR2 SNEGSKA come from the germline V gene (reference sequence). The CDR3 DNA sequence: TGCAGTGCGGAGGGAGCGCACGATACTAATGAAAAACTGTTTTTT. The encoded protein is CSAEGAHDTNEKLFF.